Below, one T cell receptor (beta chain) is given with its context. The target antigen is unknown. The data stem from a study of T cell responses to AZD1222 COVID-19 vaccine. General observations from the study: Within unmutated variant regions lay the reported targets of nearly half of spike-specific TCRs. With two AZD1222 doses given, Spike-specific TCR breadth and depth both rose.

Germline V gene lookup returns CDR1 ENHRY and CDR2 SYGVKD. The length of the CDR3 is 13 residues. After removal of 8 bases from V and 9 bases from J, the junction contained 10 bases not matched to a gene. Only in-frame clones appear in the TCRdb table, and some are missing; sequencing was by immunoSEQ multiplex PCR. The sample yields 90,000 to 120,000 clones, 89% seen once. The chain employs TRBV10-3 and TRBJ2-7; 10 bases fit TRBD2. The sequence was obtained from an adult in good health. The sample here was peripheral blood, taken on day 0 of AZD1222 vaccination. CDR3 nucleotide sequence: TGTGCCATCGGTGTCCAGCGGGAGGGGCGGCAGTACTTC. Its translation is CAIGVQREGRQYF.